The sequence of this T cell receptor beta chain was determined in a study of response to subunit inactivated influenza vaccine. Study findings and constraints: Authors suggested that a seasonal influenza vaccination recruits few new T cells each time.

Comments on this clonotype: Its antigen is unidentified.

V was trimmed by 5 bases and J by 4 bases, leaving 9 bases between them. The CDR3 totals 12 residues. The V gene's germline CDR1 is SQVTM and CDR2 ANQGSEA. One entry per CDR3 protein, called by TCRdb with MiXCR from the RT-PCR reads. The table shows 250,000 to 350,000 distinct CDR3 sequences, with approximately 23% occurring only once. This clonotype was sampled from a man aged 50-75 years who received an inactivated influenza vaccine. V usage is TRBV29-1 and J usage is TRBJ2-1; perhaps TRBD2 as D (6 bases). The sequencing used PBMCs from blood, collected about 20 months after vaccination. The CDR3 sequence: CSVLATYNEQFF. In DNA, the CDR3 is TGCAGCGTTCTAGCGACTTACAATGAGCAGTTCTTC.